The TCR beta chain under discussion was sequenced for a study of blood T cell repertoires in COVID-19 (dated by TCRdb to between 2020 and 2021). General notes on the study: Collaborator samples came from the United States, Italy and Spain and covered acute and convalescent phases of COVID-19. The prospective study material was composed of cDNA or gDNA derived from T cells, B-cell-depleted T cells, or PBMCs. Deeply sampled blood TCRbeta repertoires from subjects exposed to, actively infected with, or recovered from COVID-19 were included in the dataset. A freely available public database, intended as a resource for researchers studying the immune response to SARS-CoV-2, is where the repertoires were released. Samples were obtained from the ongoing ImmuneRACE study (first 160 participants) and from 1,000 to 1,500 subjects provided by 6 global collaborators. The sample metadata nearly always contained a de-identified subject ID, COVID-19 status, age in years and sex. Where available, HLA class I and class II types were obtained from metadata supplied by the sample provider rather than from assay-based typing.

Comment on this clone: The antigen it binds to is not known. The input lacks base qualities; no much larger clone sits a single base away.

Each collaborating institution followed its own protocols to collect whole blood in K2EDTA tubes. For TCRbeta analysis, collaborators shipped samples in one of three forms: frozen whole blood, isolated PBMCs, or DNA extracted from either of those sample types. What the research found in general, with its limitations: How much clinical and demographic metadata was included differed by source and by participant, and the metadata was provided uncurated.

TCRbeta CDR3 regions were amplified from genomic DNA by means of the immunoSEQ Assay, a bias-controlled multiplex PCR. In the source study's methods: Within the assay, amplification of reference gene primers was used to estimate how many nucleated cells each sample contained. To quantify the absolute abundance of each unique TCRbeta CDR3 rearrangement, sequence reads were collapsed and filtered. For each sample, productive Simpson clonality was calculated as the square root of Simpson's diversity index over productive rearrangements. Not all clones reach the TCRdb copy of this immuneACCESS table, which keeps in-frame sequences only. Checked studies attribute under half of the gap to unresolved V genes and leave the rest unexplained. For V, J and clone size, that table is used; D and trimming come from the DNA. This sample lists about 110,000 clones; roughly 81% were detected once. In total, the top ten clones hold around 2% of the sample.

The sequence came from a human donor in a cohort sampled during active COVID-19. The sample was peripheral blood.

The CDR3 protein is CASSKREHYEQFF. The nucleotide sequence reads TGTGCCAGCAGCAAACGGGAACACTATGAGCAGTTCTTC. The V gene is TRBV7-9 and the J gene is TRBJ2-1, with TRBD2 perhaps the D gene, on 5 matching bases. CDR1 SEHNR and CDR2 FQNEAQ are derived from the germline V gene (reference sequence). From the cysteine through the phenylalanine, the CDR3 covers 13 amino acids. Only the CDR3 portion is preserved as DNA: 39 bases, with reading frame beginning at the first base. V was cut back by 5 bases and J by 8 bases, leaving a gap of 13 bases between them.